Following are 32 T cell receptor beta chains from one sample sequenced in a study of T and B cells in COVID-19 patients. TRB was amplified from around 250-500 ng of blood genomic DNA. BIOMED2 TRB-A/B primer pools were used in multiplex TRB PCR. TCRdb passed the multiplex PCR reads through MiXCR, listing each CDR3 protein once. The sample gives 6,500 to 8,500 distinct CDR3 sequences, about 30% of which show up once; 17% is in the top ten. The sequenced sample consisted of blood. The source is a human donor with active COVID-19.

By sample share, this clonotype is medium-sized (0.01 to 0.1%). This chain joins TRBV15 and TRBJ2-1, with TRBD2 matching over 8 bases. The CDR3 spans 15 residues. In germline, CDR1 is LNHNV, CDR2 YYDKDF (reference sequence). With 3 bases clipped from V and 3 bases from J, the junction kept 4 bases outside the gene matches. CDR3 coding DNA: TGTGCCACCAGCAGCACTAGCGGCCACTACAATGAGCAGTTCTTC. Translated, it gives CATSSTSGHYNEQFF.

This clonotype came up a few times. V and J are TRBV6-5 and TRBJ1-1, with unresolved D. The V end lost 0 bases, the J end lost 4 bases, and 9 bases lay between the germline ends. CDR3 length: 14 residues. In germline, CDR1 is MNHEY, CDR2 SVGAGI. As DNA, the CDR3 is TGTGCCAGCAGTTACTCGCCGGTCATCACTGAAGCTTTCTTT. Its protein product is CASSYSPVITEAFF.

This clonotype was observed a handful of times. J is TRBJ2-1 and V is TRBV6-1, with 10 positions matching TRBD2. The CDR3 contains 15 residues. Germline V lookup: CDR1 MNHNS, CDR2 SASEGT. Trimming cost V 8 bases and J 7 bases; bases outside gene matches: 11. Written as DNA, the CDR3 is TGTGCCAGCGGCTGGGCAAGCGGGGGGGGGAATGAGCAGTTCTTC. The encoded protein is CASGWASGGGNEQFF.

This clonotype turned up a few times. The chain has TRBV5-4 and TRBJ2-2; either TRBD1 or TRBD2 may fit D (5 bases each). CDR1 and CDR2 (germline): SGHNT, YYREEE (reference sequence). The ends were cut back, 7 bases at V and 2 bases at J, with 12 bases in the middle. The CDR3 is 14 amino acids. CDR3 in DNA: TGTGCCAGCGGGAAGGGGACCAACACCGGGGAGCTGTTTTTT. Residues: CASGKGTNTGELFF.

The J gene is TRBJ2-1, the V gene TRBV27, with a tentative D call TRBD2 (6 bases). The CDR3 totals 11 residues. Germline CDR1 and CDR2: MNHEY and SMNVEV (reference sequence). V shed 6 bases and J shed 15 bases, with 15 bases lying between them. The CDR3 DNA sequence: TGTGCCAGCAGCTTAGGGGCGGGGAGGTTCTTC. Its translation: CASSLGAGRFF.

This clonotype is termed medium-sized. The V and J genes are TRBV5-5 and TRBJ1-4, with a weak D call TRBD1 (5 bases). The CDR3 spans 16 residues. V was shortened by 2 bases and J by 5 bases, with 16 bases between the two germline ends. Germline CDR1 is SGHKS and CDR2 is YYEKEE (reference sequence). For the CDR3, the DNA is TGTGCCAGCAGCTTTGTTGCCGAGGCAGGGAATGAAAAACTGTTTTTT. Its protein is CASSFVAEAGNEKLFF.

This clonotype has only a few counts. This sequence joins TRBV5-6 and TRBJ2-2; 9 nucleotides line up with TRBD2. The trim removed 2 bases at V and 7 bases at J, leaving 6 bases unmatched. The germline V gene has CDR1 SGHDT and CDR2 YYEEEE. The CDR3 is 15 amino acids. CDR3 residues: CASSFGGGAGGELFF. The CDR3 DNA reads TGTGCCAGCAGCTTCGGCGGGGGGGCTGGCGGGGAGCTGTTTTTT.

This clonotype showed up just a few times. The chain is built from TRBV12-3 or TRBV12-4 and TRBJ2-2, with a possible D match to TRBD2 (5 bases). This CDR3 contains 14 residues. V was trimmed by 8 bases and J by 2 bases, leaving 12 bases between them. CDR3 DNA sequence: TGTGCCAGCTCAAGACGGGGAAACACCGGGGAGCTGTTTTTT. Its protein product is CASSRRGNTGELFF.

This clonotype is medium-sized in the sample. V is TRBV5-6 and J is TRBJ2-5; 9 nucleotides match TRBD2. The germline CDR1 and CDR2 sequences are SGHDT and YYEEEE. CDR3 size: 14 residues. With V trimmed by 4 bases and J by 4 bases, 5 bases remained unmatched. CDR3 protein: CASSLIAGAETQYF. The CDR3 bases are TGTGCCAGCAGCCTGATAGCGGGGGCAGAGACCCAGTACTTC.

This clonotype is deemed medium-sized. This chain connects TRBV7-6 to TRBJ2-1, with a tentative D call TRBD2 (6 bases). V was trimmed by 5 bases and J by 0 bases, leaving 14 bases between them. CDR3 size: 16 residues. Looked up from germline, CDR1 is SGHVS and CDR2 is FNYEAQ. CDR3 coding DNA: TGTGCCAGCAGCCGTGGTTACGGGAGCTCCTACAATGAGCAGTTCTTC. Its protein is CASSRGYGSSYNEQFF. The complete variable domain, with remaining parts taken from reference TRBV7-6 and TRBJ2-1, reads GAGVSQSPRYKVTKRGQDVALRCDPISGHVSLYWYRQALGQGPEFLTYFNYEAQQDKSGLPNDRFSAERPEGSISTLTIQRTEQRDSAMYRCASSRGYGSSYNEQFFGPGTRLTVL.

This clonotype is labeled medium-sized. The V and J genes are TRBV6-6 and TRBJ2-7, with 9 nucleotides matching TRBD1. This CDR3 comprises 14 residues. Looked up from germline, CDR1 is MNHNY and CDR2 is SVGAGI (reference sequence). With V trimmed by 2 bases and J by 4 bases, 3 bases remained unmatched. CDR3 amino acids: CASSYRDRDYEQYV. The CDR3 DNA reads as TGTGCCAGCAGTTACAGGGACAGGGATTACGAGCAGTACGTC.

The J gene is TRBJ2-1, the V gene TRBV5-6; D is undetermined. The CDR3 is made up of 14 amino acids. Germline assignment: CDR1 SGHDT and CDR2 YYEEEE. Trimming left V 0 bases short and J 5 bases short, with 9 bases between. Here the CDR3 DNA reads TGTGCCAGCAGCTTGGTTAGTAGCAACAATGAGCAGTTCTTC. It encodes CASSLVSSNNEQFF.

The V gene is TRBV5-4, the J gene TRBJ1-3; no clear D gene. The germline V gene encodes CDR1 SGHNT and CDR2 YYREEE (reference sequence). This CDR3 is built from 14 residues. V gave up 0 bases and J gave up 3 bases, with 7 bases separating them. The CDR3 region is CASSLEAGGNTIYF. The CDR3 DNA is TGTGCCAGCAGCTTGGAGGCAGGTGGAAACACCATATATTTT.

On this clonotype: Since a much larger clone is just one base distant, this may be a read error. The gene calls are TRBV12-3 or TRBV12-4 and TRBJ2-2; tentatively, D is TRBD1 or TRBD2 (6 bases each). This CDR3 region has 17 residues. V lost 3 bases and J 3 bases, leaving 17 bases between the germline ends. CDR3 amino acids: CASSFQEGGRDTGELFF. CDR3 nucleotide sequence: TGTGCCAGCAGTTTCCAGGAAGGGGGGAGAGACACCGGGGAGCTGTTTTTT.

This clonotype showed up just a few times. The genes are TRBV6-2 or TRBV6-3 and TRBJ1-5; 7 nucleotides align to TRBD1. Germline V gives CDR1 MNHEY, CDR2 SVGEGT. The CDR3 is 16 residues long. V gave up 6 bases and J gave up 1 base; unmatched junction bases: 9. DNA for the CDR3: TGTGCCAGCAGCAGGGGCGAGGGGGCCAGCAATCAGCCCCAGCATTTT. This encodes CASSRGEGASNQPQHF.

Relative to its sample, this clonotype is medium-sized. The chain uses TRBV6-5 and TRBJ2-7; TRBD1 aligns across 7 bases. V was pared by 5 bases and J by 2 bases, with 12 bases of the junction left unmatched. Germline CDR1 reads MNHEY; CDR2 reads SVGAGI. The CDR3 contains 16 residues. The DNA of the CDR3 is TGTGCCAGCAGTCGGCCGGGACAGCTGGTCCCCTACGAGCAGTACTTC. Amino acid sequence: CASSRPGQLVPYEQYF.

This clonotype was detected only a few times. Just one base apart from a much larger clone, this may be a read error. V is TRBV19 and J is TRBJ2-7, with 9 bases lining up with TRBD1. Losses at the gene ends were 3 bases for V and 2 bases for J; bases not matched to a gene: 2. The CDR3 extends over 14 amino acids. Germline V gene data show CDR1 as LNHDA and CDR2 as SQIVND (reference sequence). CDR3 DNA: TGTGCCAGTAGTATCGGGACAGGGCCCTACGAGCAGTACGTC. This sequence encodes CASSIGTGPYEQYV.

This rearrangement joins TRBV6-2 or TRBV6-3 to TRBJ1-5, with 7 bases that match TRBD1. There are 15 residues in the CDR3. Germline V CDR1 and CDR2: MNHEY, SVGEGT. V dropped 6 bases and J dropped 2; count of bases not matched to a gene: 7. The CDR3 loop reads CASRIGGAGNQPQHF. CDR3 DNA: TGTGCCAGCAGGATAGGGGGCGCGGGCAATCAGCCCCAGCATTTT.

V usage is TRBV20-1 and J usage is TRBJ1-3; 9 positions agree with TRBD1. The V segment lost 2 bases and the J segment 4 bases; nucleotides outside the gene matches: 6. CDR3 length: 15 amino acids. Germline-derived CDR1 and CDR2 are DFQATT and SNEGSKA (reference sequence). The CDR3 DNA is TGCAGTGCTAGACAGACAGGGGGGGTAGGAAACACCATATATTTT. It encodes CSARQTGGVGNTIYF.

This clonotype was detected a few times. V usage is TRBV6-5 and J usage is TRBJ2-5, with D perhaps given as TRBD1 or TRBD2 (6 bases each). Germline values: CDR1 MNHEY, CDR2 SVGAGI. V shed 6 bases and J shed 3 bases, with 32 bases lying between them. The CDR3 runs 20 residues. For the CDR3, the DNA is TGTGCCAGCAGGGCGGTGGGGGCGGGCTTTTCATCATGGGGGGAAGAGACCCAGTACTTC. This codes for CASRAVGAGFSSWGEETQYF.

This clonotype is medium-sized within its sample. The chain carries TRBV19 and TRBJ2-1; 12 bases are shared with TRBD2. The trim removed 4 bases at V and 5 bases at J, leaving 0 bases unmatched. The CDR3 loop spans 14 amino acids. The germline CDR1 and CDR2 sequences are LNHDA and SQIVND (reference sequence). The CDR3: CASSRLAGDNEQFF. In nucleotides, the CDR3 is TGTGCCAGTAGTAGACTAGCGGGGGACAATGAGCAGTTCTTC.

This chain joins TRBV7-2 and TRBJ2-3; D is unresolved. Trimming stripped 5 bases from V and 2 bases from J, with 8 bases between. CDR1 SGHTA and CDR2 FQGNSA come from the germline V gene. This CDR3 contains 13 residues. The CDR3 sequence is CASSELDTDTQYF. CDR3 bases: TGTGCCAGCAGCGAGTTGGACACAGATACGCAGTATTTT. Combining the CDR3 with reference TRBV7-2 and TRBJ2-3 gives the whole variable domain GAGVSQSPSNKVTEKGKDVELRCDPISGHTALYWYRQSLGQGLEFLIYFQGNSAPDKSGLPSDRFSAERTGGSVSTLTIQRTQQEDSAVYLCASSELDTDTQYFGPGTRLTVL.

This clonotype showed up just a few times. The chain combines TRBV6-4 with TRBJ2-3, with 8 nucleotides matching TRBD2. CDR1 is MRHNA and CDR2 is SNTAGT in the germline V gene. The CDR3 is made up of 14 amino acids. Losses at the gene ends were 6 bases for V and 2 bases for J; bases not matched to a gene: 4. The CDR3 protein is CASRWRGVTDTQYF. The CDR3 bases are TGTGCCAGCAGATGGCGGGGGGTCACAGATACGCAGTATTTT.

The chain carries TRBV10-3 and TRBJ2-3, with 10 positions matching TRBD2. Per the germline V gene, CDR1 is ENHRY and CDR2 is SYGVKD. This CDR3 is 16 amino acids long. Germline trimming cut 10 bases from V and 0 bases from J; bases unmatched to any gene: 10. The CDR3 DNA follows: TGTGCCACCGACAGCGGGGGGGTAACTAGCACAGATACGCAGTATTTT. This codes for CATDSGGVTSTDTQYF.

Note on this clonotype: Possible read error: a much larger clone is one base away. The conserved final phenylalanine or tryptophan is absent from the CDR3, which likely points to a read error. The rearrangement links TRBV13 to TRBJ2-2, with a tentative D call TRBD2 (6 bases). V was trimmed by 5 bases and J by 3 bases, leaving 10 bases between them. This CDR3 comprises 14 residues. CDR1 PRHDT and CDR2 FYEKMQ come from the germline V gene (reference sequence). CDR3 coding DNA: TGTGCCAGCAGCGTGTGGGAGGACACCGGGGAGCTGTTTATT. Its translation is CASSVWEDTGELFI.

The genes are TRBV7-7 and TRBJ2-2; D perhaps matches TRBD2 (6 bases). The V end was cut by 6 bases, the J end by 4 bases, with 27 bases between. The CDR3 runs to 19 residues. Germline V gene lookup returns CDR1 SSHAT and CDR2 FNYEAQ (reference sequence). The DNA for the CDR3 is TGTGCCAGCAGTGAATCCCCTAGGATGCGGGGAAGTTCCACCGGGGAGCTGTTTTTT. Translating gives CASSESPRMRGSSTGELFF.

By sample fraction, this clonotype is medium-sized. V is TRBV19 and J is TRBJ1-5, with 10 bases aligning to TRBD1. V lost 6 bases to trimming and J lost 1 base; unmatched junction nucleotides: 3. Germline lookup yields CDR1 LNHDA and CDR2 SQIVND (reference sequence). This CDR3 contains 15 residues. CDR3 amino acids: CASRTGGESNQPQHF. Here the CDR3 DNA reads TGTGCCAGTAGGACAGGGGGCGAGAGCAATCAGCCCCAGCATTTT.

The genes are TRBV5-1 and TRBJ1-2; D remains unclear. From germline, CDR1 is SGHRS and CDR2 YFSETQ. CDR3 length equals 13 residues. Trimming cost V 4 bases and J 7 bases, with 14 bases left between them. CDR3 DNA sequence: TGCGCCAGCAGCATTGGCAGCTCGAGTGGCTACACCTTC. Translating gives CASSIGSSSGYTF.

This clonotype appeared a single time. The chain couples TRBV28 to TRBJ2-5, with 8 bases fitting TRBD2. CDR1 MDHEN and CDR2 SYDVKM come from the germline V gene. This CDR3 is 14 amino acids long. J lost 5 bases, V lost 8 bases, and 10 bases had no gene match. In DNA, the CDR3 is TGTGCCAGCTCAGACCCAGCGGGGGAGGAGACCCAGTACTTC. Translated, it gives CASSDPAGEETQYF.

This clonotype is medium-sized by share. The chain uses TRBV19 and TRBJ1-5; D perhaps matches TRBD1 (6 bases). Trimming removed 8 bases from V and 2 bases from J, with 16 bases in between. The germline CDR1 and CDR2 sequences are LNHDA and SQIVND (reference sequence). CDR3 length: 15 residues. Here the CDR3 reads CASSQQGGGNQPQHF. The DNA of the CDR3 is TGTGCCAGTTCACAACAGGGTGGCGGCAATCAGCCCCAGCATTTT. The entire variable domain, with the rest obtained from reference TRBV19 and TRBJ1-5, is as follows: DGGITQSPKYLFRKEGQNVTLSCEQNLNHDAMYWYRQDPGQGLRLIYYSQIVNDFQKGDIAEGYSVSREKKESFPLTVTSAQKNPTAFYLCASSQQGGGNQPQHFGDGTRLSIL.

In its sample, this clonotype is medium-sized. The CDR3 reads CASSDSALYEQYV. The CDR3 DNA reads as TGTGCCAGCAGTGATTCGGCACTCTACGAGCAGTACGTC. V usage is TRBV6-1 and J usage is TRBJ2-7; no firm D call. This CDR3 region has 13 residues. Germline-derived CDR1 and CDR2 are MNHNS and SASEGT. With 3 bases removed from V and 3 bases from J, the gap between germline ends came to 9 bases.

This clonotype is medium-sized. This sequence joins TRBV29-1 and TRBJ1-1; 7 nucleotides agree with TRBD1. Trimming took 3 bases from V and 1 from J; bases not matched to a gene: 5. CDR3 length: 14 amino acids. The germline V gene has CDR1 SQVTM and CDR2 ANQGSEA. CDR3 protein: CSVDPGGRNTEAFF. CDR3 DNA sequence: TGCAGCGTTGATCCAGGGGGAAGGAACACTGAAGCTTTCTTT.